Each of the 9 T cell receptor beta chains below was sequenced from the same sample in a study of OX40 agonist ivuxolimab in advanced cancers. Libraries were prepared by immunoSEQ multiplex PCR; TCRdb keeps only in-frame clonotypes and omits some of them. The data hold 80,000 to 95,000 clones, with 65% to 90% observed a single time. The specimen comprised CD4+ or CD8+ T cells sorted from blood, sampled in a trial of the OX40 agonist ivuxolimab. The receptor set was obtained from an adult with an advanced solid tumor such as melanoma, head and neck, liver or kidney cancer.

This clone showed up just a few times. The genes are TRBV19 and TRBJ1-6; D may be TRBD1 (5 bases). The CDR3 is 15 residues long. Trimming took 5 bases from V and 8 from J, leaving 16 bases between them. Germline lookup yields CDR1 LNHDA and CDR2 SQIVND (reference sequence). The CDR3 region is CASSLAQGGDSPLHF. CDR3 in DNA: TGTGCCAGTAGTTTGGCCCAGGGAGGAGATTCACCCCTCCACTTT. Supplemented by reference TRBV19 and TRBJ1-6, the full variable domain reads DGGITQSPKYLFRKEGQNVTLSCEQNLNHDAMYWYRQDPGQGLRLIYYSQIVNDFQKGDIAEGYSVSREKKESFPLTVTSAQKNPTAFYLCASSLAQGGDSPLHFGNGTRLTVT.

J is TRBJ1-1 and V is TRBV5-1; D possibly corresponds to TRBD1 (6 bases). Trimming stripped 1 base from V and 0 bases from J, with 7 bases between. Germline loops: CDR1 SGHRS, CDR2 YFSETQ. CDR3 length: 14 residues. The CDR3 here is CASSLTGMNTEAFF. CDR3 in DNA: TGCGCCAGCAGCTTGACAGGGATGAACACTGAAGCTTTCTTT.

The chain is built from TRBV4-1 and TRBJ2-4, with TRBD2 matching over 9 bases. V trimming: 6 bases; J trimming: 0 bases; junction bases outside the gene matches: 12. CDR1 is MGHRA, CDR2 YSYEKL, per germline. The CDR3 has 18 amino acids. The CDR3, as DNA: TGCGCCAGCAGTGAAAAGGCTAGCGGGGAAACAGCCAAAAACATTCAGTACTTC. Translating it yields CASSEKASGETAKNIQYF.

The CDR3 sequence is CSVGGTLQETQYF. CDR3 in DNA: TGCAGCGTTGGGGGGACCTTACAAGAGACCCAGTACTTC. The genes are TRBV29-1 and TRBJ2-5, with D perhaps TRBD1 or TRBD2 (5 bases each). The germline V gene encodes CDR1 SQVTM and CDR2 ANQGSEA. The ends were cut back, 4 bases at V and 2 bases at J, with 11 bases in the middle. CDR3 length: 13 residues. Using reference TRBV29-1 and TRBJ2-5 for the parts outside the CDR3, the full variable domain is SAVISQKPSRDICQRGTSLTIQCQVDSQVTMMFWYRQQPGQSLTLIATANQGSEATYESGFVIDKFPISRPNLTFSTLTVSNMSPEDSSIYLCSVGGTLQETQYFGPGTRLLVL.

The rearrangement uses TRBV27 and TRBJ2-1; D unclear. The CDR3 consists of 16 residues. The germline V gene has CDR1 MNHEY and CDR2 SMNVEV (reference sequence). Trimming pared 0 bases from V and 0 bases from J, leaving 9 bases between. CDR3 coding DNA: TGTGCCAGCAGTTTATCATCAATCAGCTCCTACAATGAGCAGTTCTTC. Amino acid sequence: CASSLSSISSYNEQFF.

Remarks on this clone: One end of the junction is discordant with germline, which a read error may explain. The CDR3 is CASSETRTDPKWAF. CDR3 nucleotide sequence: TGTGCCAGCAGTGAAACAAGGACAGATCCAAAGTGGGCTTTT. V gene TRBV2 combines with J gene TRBJ1-4, with a possible D match to TRBD1 (6 bases). Per germline, CDR1 SNHLY and CDR2 FYNNEI. This CDR3 spans 14 amino acids.

This clone has just a few counts. The rearrangement uses TRBV5-1 and TRBJ1-2, with 8 bases matching TRBD1. The CDR3 consists of 14 residues. Germline V CDR1 and CDR2: SGHRS, YFSETQ. The V gene end was trimmed by 4 bases and the J gene end by 4 bases; junction bases not matched to a gene: 6. The CDR3 is CASSLDREAYGYTF. In DNA form, the CDR3 reads TGCGCCAGCAGCCTGGACAGGGAAGCCTATGGCTACACCTTC.

The chain couples TRBV7-9 to TRBJ2-5; 7 bases align to TRBD1. The CDR3 runs to 13 residues. Germline trimming cut 11 bases from V and 1 base from J; bases unmatched to any gene: 7. Germline V gives CDR1 SEHNR, CDR2 FQNEAQ (reference sequence). The CDR3 here is CAATEGAQETQYF. DNA for the CDR3: TGTGCCGCGACCGAGGGGGCCCAAGAGACCCAGTACTTC.

This chain links TRBV2 with TRBJ2-1; D unclear. The CDR3 is made up of 11 amino acids. Trimming shortened V by 6 bases and J by 5 bases, and 5 bases separated the two germline ends. From germline, CDR1 is SNHLY and CDR2 FYNNEI. Here the CDR3 reads CASSQHNEQFF. DNA of the CDR3: TGTGCCAGCAGCCAGCACAATGAGCAGTTCTTC.